The 17 T cell receptor beta chains reported below all come from one sample, sequenced in a study of cytomegalovirus exposure and HLA in healthy donors. PCR amplification relied on 60 Vbeta primers (plus 13 Jbeta primers). Profiled with immunoSEQ multiplex PCR; TCRdb holds only in-frame clones, not every one. The table lists roughly 170,000 clones, roughly three quarters of them singletons. Input material: PBMCs. The receptors shown here come from a woman in her fifties or sixties in good health and CMV-seropositive.

The chain recombines TRBV29-1 with TRBJ2-7; 10 bases align to TRBD1. The length of the CDR3 is 13 residues. The germline gives CDR1 SQVTM, CDR2 ANQGSEA. With V trimmed by 0 bases and J by 6 bases, 2 bases remained unmatched. This CDR3 reads CSVEEGTGVEQYF. The CDR3 nucleotides are TGCAGCGTTGAAGAGGGGACAGGGGTCGAGCAGTACTTC.

This clone was seen only a few times. The chain links TRBV5-6 to TRBJ1-1; 8 bases are a match to TRBD1. In germline, CDR1 is SGHDT, CDR2 YYEEEE. CDR3 size: 14 residues. Losses at the gene ends were 7 bases for V and 0 bases for J; bases not matched to a gene: 5. Here the CDR3 reads CASGTGGLNTEAFF. In DNA form, the CDR3 reads TGTGCCAGCGGAACAGGGGGATTGAACACTGAAGCTTTCTTT.

The V call is TRBV7-2, the J call TRBJ2-3; TRBD2 matches at 7 bases. This CDR3 is 17 amino acids long. Trimming took 0 bases from V and 1 from J; bases not matched to a gene: 7. The germline CDR1 and CDR2 sequences are SGHTA and FQGNSA. CDR3 region: CASSLASSGAGTDTQYF. CDR3 coding DNA: TGTGCCAGCAGCTTAGCCTCGAGCGGGGCGGGCACAGATACGCAGTATTTT.

V usage is TRBV19 and J usage is TRBJ2-2; D not certain. V was clipped by 7 bases and J by 2 bases, with 14 bases between them. CDR3 size: 15 residues. The germline CDR1 and CDR2 sequences are LNHDA and SQIVND (reference sequence). The CDR3 DNA is TGTGCCAGTATCCCCCCAGGCCTAAACACCGGGGAGCTGTTTTTT. It yields the protein CASIPPGLNTGELFF. The full variable domain, in which reference TRBV19 and TRBJ2-2 provide the parts outside the CDR3, is DGGITQSPKYLFRKEGQNVTLSCEQNLNHDAMYWYRQDPGQGLRLIYYSQIVNDFQKGDIAEGYSVSREKKESFPLTVTSAQKNPTAFYLCASIPPGLNTGELFFGEGSRLTVL.

The rearrangement links TRBV6-1 to TRBJ1-4, with 7 positions matching TRBD1. CDR1 is MNHNS and CDR2 is SASEGT in the germline V gene. The CDR3 has 15 amino acids. V shed 7 bases, J shed 6 bases, and the junction held 11 bases outside the gene matches. The CDR3 sequence is CASKREQGPYEKLFF. In DNA form, the CDR3 reads TGTGCCAGCAAGAGGGAACAGGGGCCTTATGAAAAACTGTTTTTT.

DNA of the CDR3: TGCGCCAGCAGCTTGGATTCAGGGGCTCCCAACACTGAAGCTTTCTTT. Protein: CASSLDSGAPNTEAFF. The gene calls are TRBV5-1 and TRBJ1-1, with TRBD1 as a possible D gene (6 bases). This CDR3 is 16 amino acids long. V shed 0 bases and J shed 2 bases, with 14 bases lying between them. The germline V gene encodes CDR1 SGHRS and CDR2 YFSETQ.

There are a few counts of this clone. The rearrangement joins TRBV9 to TRBJ2-6, with D maybe TRBD2 (6 bases). The CDR3 length is 16 residues. V was pared by 5 bases and J by 0 bases, with 12 bases between. Germline lookup yields CDR1 SGDLS and CDR2 YYNGEE. CDR3 region: CASRGLRSSGANVLTF. The DNA of the CDR3 is TGTGCCAGCAGGGGACTGCGGAGCTCTGGGGCCAACGTCCTGACTTTC. The entire variable domain, with the rest obtained from reference TRBV9 and TRBJ2-6, is as follows: DSGVTQTPKHLITATGQRVTLRCSPRSGDLSVYWYQQSLDQGLQFLIQYYNGEERAKGNILERFSAQQFPDLHSELNLSSLELGDSALYFCASRGLRSSGANVLTFGAGSRLTVL.

The genes are TRBV6-5 and TRBJ2-2; 8 bases agree with TRBD2. The V gene end was trimmed by 2 bases and the J gene end by 5 bases; junction bases not matched to a gene: 4. The CDR3 spans 15 residues. Germline values: CDR1 MNHEY, CDR2 SVGAGI. CDR3 protein: CASSYEPSGTGELFF. In DNA, the CDR3 is TGTGCCAGCAGTTACGAACCTAGCGGGACCGGGGAGCTGTTTTTT.

The J gene is TRBJ2-4, the V gene TRBV2, with TRBD2 matching over 7 bases. Germline values: CDR1 SNHLY, CDR2 FYNNEI. J gave up 2 bases and V 2 bases, and 6 bases lay outside the gene matches. The CDR3 contains 16 residues. The CDR3 nucleotides read TGTGCCAGCAGTGAATACCGCGGGGGAACCAAAAACATTCAGTACTTC. It specifies CASSEYRGGTKNIQYF.

This clone has just one count. This chain uses TRBV7-9 with TRBJ2-5, with D perhaps matching TRBD2 (5 bases). The V end lost 5 bases, the J end lost 5 bases, and 15 bases lay between the germline ends. The CDR3 has 14 residues. CDR1 SEHNR and CDR2 FQNEAQ come from the germline V gene (reference sequence). The CDR3 nucleotides read TGTGCCAGCAGCCTGGGAGTCGTCTCGGAGACCCAGTACTTC. Amino acids: CASSLGVVSETQYF.

With respect to this clone: The same CDR3 arises from other DNA sequences in this sample as well. The V and J genes are TRBV12-5 and TRBJ1-1; 10 nucleotides agree with TRBD1. The germline V gene has CDR1 LGHNT and CDR2 FRNRAP. The V gene end was trimmed by 1 base and the J gene end by 0 bases; junction bases not matched to a gene: 2. This CDR3 has 16 amino acids. The CDR3 nucleotides read TGTGCTAGTGGTTTGGGGACAGGGGGTGTGAACACTGAAGCTTTCTTT. This codes for CASGLGTGGVNTEAFF.

This CDR3 is CASSPPGQGGSPLHF. CDR3 DNA sequence: TGTGCCAGCAGCCCACCGGGACAGGGGGGTTCACCCCTCCACTTT. V is TRBV4-2 and J is TRBJ1-6; TRBD1 aligns across 11 bases. V lost 4 bases to trimming and J lost 9 bases; unmatched junction nucleotides: 5. Germline V gene sequence: CDR1 LGHNA, CDR2 YNFKEQ. There are 15 residues in the CDR3.

The chain couples TRBV4-1 to TRBJ2-3; D perhaps matches TRBD1 (6 bases). This CDR3 has 14 residues. Trimming removed 4 bases from V and 2 bases from J, with 10 bases in between. In germline, CDR1 is MGHRA, CDR2 YSYEKL. The DNA for the CDR3 is TGCGCCAGCAGCCGAGACAGGTACACAGATACGCAGTATTTT. Translation gives CASSRDRYTDTQYF.

V usage is TRBV2 and J usage is TRBJ1-5, with TRBD1 matching over 8 bases. The length of the CDR3 is 15 residues. J was trimmed by 6 bases and V by 8 bases; bases with no gene match: 12. Germline CDR1 is SNHLY and CDR2 is FYNNEI. CDR3 region: CASSLPQGASQPQHF. DNA for the CDR3: TGTGCCAGCTCGTTACCTCAGGGGGCAAGTCAGCCCCAGCATTTT.

The V and J genes are TRBV5-6 and TRBJ2-1; no definite D call. The length of the CDR3 is 17 residues. Trimming removed 1 base at V and 0 bases at J, with 14 bases between. Germline CDR1 and CDR2: SGHDT and YYEEEE. This chain's CDR3 is CASSLWRLLSSYNEQFF. The CDR3 nucleotides are TGTGCCAGCAGCTTGTGGAGACTCCTTAGCTCCTACAATGAGCAGTTCTTC.

This chain links TRBV7-9 with TRBJ1-2, with 7 bases aligning to TRBD1. CDR3 length: 14 residues. The J segment lost 4 bases and the V segment lost 4 bases, leaving 6 bases of the junction unmatched. Germline CDR1 reads SEHNR; CDR2 reads FQNEAQ (reference sequence). This chain's CDR3 is CASSSQGGPYGYTF. In nucleotides, the CDR3 is TGTGCCAGCAGCTCACAAGGGGGCCCCTATGGCTACACCTTC.

The rearrangement links TRBV5-4 to TRBJ1-6, with TRBD1 as a possible D gene (6 bases). Germline V gene data show CDR1 as SGHNT and CDR2 as YYREEE (reference sequence). This CDR3 is built from 17 residues. Deletions cut 2 bases from V and 7 bases from J, with 19 bases between. CDR3 nucleotides: TGTGCCAGCAGCTTAGGGGGAGGGGGGGCTCAGAATTCACCCCTCCACTTT. Translated, it gives CASSLGGGGAQNSPLHF.